The next 3 T cell receptor beta chains were all read from a single sample in a study of shared clonotypes between healthy human individuals. The repertoire was sequenced with immunoSEQ multiplex PCR; TCRdb's copy has only in-frame clones and lacks some. The table records roughly 2 million clones, over 85% of them present only once. CD8 cells classed as naive were CD45RO-negative and positively selected for CCR7, excluding terminally differentiated effector memory CD45RA+ cells. The sample consisted of naive CD8+ T cells sorted from blood. All receptors come from a man aged 18-30 years in good health.

The rearrangement uses TRBV13 and TRBJ2-7; D is ambiguous. Germline V gene data show CDR1 as PRHDT and CDR2 as FYEKMQ (reference sequence). V was trimmed by 0 bases and J by 5 bases, leaving 11 bases between them. This CDR3 contains 14 residues. The chain's CDR3 is CASSLGRGADEQYF. The CDR3 DNA is TGTGCCAGCAGCTTAGGCCGAGGAGCAGACGAGCAGTACTTC.

The chain carries TRBV29-1 and TRBJ2-1, with 10 positions matching TRBD2. Per the germline V gene, CDR1 is SQVTM and CDR2 is ANQGSEA. This CDR3 region has 15 residues. V dropped 0 bases and J dropped 7; count of bases not matched to a gene: 6. The CDR3 DNA follows: TGCAGCGTTGAAGACCCCGGACTAGCGGATAATGAGCAGTTCTTC. Its translation: CSVEDPGLADNEQFF.

The chain couples TRBV7-9 to TRBJ2-7, with TRBD1 identical over 8 bases. From germline, CDR1 is SEHNR and CDR2 FQNEAQ (reference sequence). CDR3 length equals 16 residues. Trimming cost V 1 base and J 1 base; bases outside gene matches: 6. The CDR3 coding sequence is TGTGCCAGCAGCTTAGGTCAGGGGGCCCTTTCCTACGAGCAGTACTTC. This translates into CASSLGQGALSYEQYF. Complete variable domain (other parts from reference TRBV7-9 and TRBJ2-7): DTGVSQNPRHKITKRGQNVTFRCDPISEHNRLYWYRQTLGQGPEFLTYFQNEAQLEKSRLLSDRFSAERPKGSFSTLEIQRTEQGDSAMYLCASSLGQGALSYEQYFGPGTRLTVT.